This T cell receptor (beta chain) was profiled in a study of T-cell reconstitution after alpha-beta-depleted transplantation in children. General study points: T-cell counts and diversity at one year following transplant were attributed mainly to newly produced T cells. Alpha-beta T cells present about two months after transplant were reported to originate from several hundred expanded graft clones. Surviving recipient T cells and thymic progenitors underlay high day-60 TCRbeta diversity in some patients.

The TCRbeta library was prepared with unique molecular identifiers. TCRdb re-derived calls from the PCR reads in MiXCR, one entry per CDR3 protein. The sample gives hundreds of thousands of distinct CDR3 sequences, about a tenth of which show up once; approximately 30% is in the top ten. The CDR3 runs 13 residues. V shed 7 bases and J shed 5 bases, with 14 bases lying between them. CDR1 is MDHEN, CDR2 SYDVKM, per germline. This clonotype was counted many times. Its antigen is undetermined. V gene TRBV28 combines with J gene TRBJ2-5; D might be TRBD2 (5 bases). The source material was PBMCs, sampled before TCRalphabeta/CD19-depleted stem cell transplant. The receptor was derived from a child less than two years old with acute myeloid leukemia, due to receive a stem cell transplant. The CDR3 DNA sequence: TGTGCCAGCATTTCTAGCCCAGTGGAGACCCAGTACTTC. This sequence encodes CASISSPVETQYF. The variable domain in full, completed from reference TRBV28 and TRBJ2-5, reads DVKVTQSSRYLVKRTGEKVFLECVQDMDHENMFWYRQDPGLGLRLIYFSYDVKMKEKGDIPEGYSVSREKKERFSLILESASTNQTSMYLCASISSPVETQYFGPGTRLLVL.